This T cell receptor beta chain was observed in a study of CD8 T cells in Susac syndrome. The authors carried out high-throughput sequencing of TCR beta. They applied it to CD8+ and CD4+ T cells obtained from blood. The multiple sclerosis controls comprised treatment-naive patients whose relapsing-remitting disease was stable or active. The CD8+ and CD4+ T cells were isolated magnetically using a negative isolation approach, whereas the TEMRA cells were enriched by FACS. Random hexamers primed reverse transcription of about 0.45 to 1 ug RNA. Amplification of TCR beta CDR3 used immunoSEQ multiplex PCR across 54 Vbeta and 13 Jbeta. MiXCR, applied by TCRdb to the immunoSEQ multiplex PCR reads, yields one record per CDR3 protein. The repertoire has around 150,000 distinct CDR3 sequences, around 94% of them found once; the top ten carry roughly 0.099%. In germline, CDR1 is SGHTS, CDR2 YDEGEE. Trimming removed 4 bases from V and 5 bases from J, with 9 bases in between. The CDR3 consists of 12 residues.

The chain has TRBV5-8 and TRBJ2-5; no reliable D call. The sample was CD4+ T cells from PBMCs. The receptor was isolated from a human donor with multiple sclerosis. The chain's CDR3 is CASSHTAETQYF. The CDR3 coding sequence is TGTGCCAGCAGCCATACCGCGGAGACCCAGTACTTC.